This T cell receptor beta chain derives from a study of blood T cell repertoires in COVID-19. Across the study: COVID-19 samples from acute and convalescent phases originated in the United States, Italy and Spain. Sources were T cells, B-cell-depleted T cells, or PBMCs; the material itself was cDNA or gDNA.

Germline V gene lookup returns CDR1 SEHNR and CDR2 FQNEAQ (reference sequence). The V gene lost 6 bases and the J gene lost 14 bases, with 20 bases spanning the gap. This CDR3 is 14 amino acids long. Per the study methods: It was from reference gene primer amplification that nucleated cell counts were estimated. The assay was immunoSEQ multiplex PCR, and TCRdb's table has in-frame clones only and misses some. V, J and clone size were drawn from that table, and D and trimming were deduced from the DNA. This table has some 30,000 clones, about 88% appearing once. This receptor was identified in a man aged 65-85 years with active or convalescent COVID-19. The genes are TRBV7-9 and TRBJ1-6; TRBD1 might be the D (6 bases). Sequenced material: peripheral blood. CDR3: CASRPALQGTSLHF. The CDR3 nucleotides read TGTGCCAGCAGGCCGGCCCTACAGGGTACGTCCCTCCACTTT.